The rows below give T cell receptor beta chains drawn from one sample of a study of human T cells and chemical hapten exposure. MiXCR, run by TCRdb on the RACE reads, gives a single entry per CDR3 protein. The sample includes 110,000 to 150,000 distinct CDR3 sequences, roughly 10% seen only once; the top ten take 1.4%. This material consisted of whole blood, taken in connection with sensitization to the hapten diphenylcyclopropenone (DPC). These receptors were obtained from a woman between 50 and 59 years old with alopecia areata. Some clones in this sample may be carry-over from other donors' samples. The CDR3 runs from the conserved cysteine through the conserved F or W. A D gene is named only where the DNA matches it firmly. Only some rows state a clone size, as once, few, many or a class for expanded clones.

TRBV3-1,few,TRBJ2-5,.,TGTGCCAGCAACCCGAGCAAGCTTGGGGCCCAGTACTTC,CASNPSKLGAQYF
TRBV7-2,.,TRBJ2-5,TRBD1,TGTGCCAGCAGCTTAATGCCAGGGGGCGGGTCAGAGACCCAGTACTTC,CASSLMPGGGSETQYF
TRBV20-1,many,TRBJ1-1,.,TGCAGTGCTTACCCCCAGGGGACCGCCACTGAAGCTTTCTTT,CSAYPQGTATEAFF
TRBV11-2,.,TRBJ2-7,TRBD1,TGTGCCAGCAGCTTAGATCAAGGGGGCTGGGAGCAGTACTTC,CASSLDQGGWEQYF
TRBV7-2,few,TRBJ2-3,.,TGTGCCAGCAGCTCTAGCGGACCAGGGGCAGATACGCAGTATTTT,CASSSSGPGADTQYF
TRBV11-2,.,TRBJ2-1,.,TGTGCCAGCAGCTTAGTCAGTTCGGGTTATGAGCAGTTCTTC,CASSLVSSGYEQFF
TRBV7-9,many,TRBJ1-5,TRBD1,TGTGCCAGCAGCTTGGGGGACAGACCTAATCAGCCCCAGCATTTT,CASSLGDRPNQPQHF
TRBV3-1,many,TRBJ2-7,.,TGTGCCAGCAGCCAATTGGGGCGCTCCTACGAGCAGTACTTC,CASSQLGRSYEQYF
TRBV7-9,many,TRBJ2-7,TRBD2,TGTGCCAGCAGTTTGGGACTAGCGAGCCGCTACGAGCAGTACTTC,CASSLGLASRYEQYF
TRBV24-1,.,TRBJ2-1,.,TGTGCCACCAGTGATCCGGGAGCCTCTCTAGATGAGCAGTTCTTC,CATSDPGASLDEQFF
TRBV6-1,.,TRBJ1-5,TRBD1,TGTGCCAGCAGTGAAGTGGGACAGGCCACCAAGCCCCCTTGGAGCAATCAGCCCCAGCATTTT,CASSEVGQATKPPWSNQPQHF
TRBV29-1,few,TRBJ2-3,.,TGCAGCGTTGAACGGAGCACAGATACGCAGTATTTT,CSVERSTDTQYF
TRBV28,few,TRBJ2-7,TRBD2,TGTGCCAGCAGTTCGAGCGGGAGCTTACAGTACTTC,CASSSSGSLQYF
TRBV7-9,few,TRBJ1-2,.,TGTGCCAGCAGGCCAGACATCCACTATGGCTACACCTTC,CASRPDIHYGYTF
TRBV20-1,.,TRBJ2-5,.,TGCAGTTCTAACCCGACTAGACGAGAGACCCAGTACTTC,CSSNPTRRETQYF
TRBV7-2,.,TRBJ2-1,.,TGTGCCAGCAGCTTAGCGGGGGGCCTAGCAGAATACAATGAGCAGTTCTTC,CASSLAGGLAEYNEQFF
TRBV7-2,many,TRBJ2-7,.,TGTGCCAGCAGCTCTAATCGGGGAGGCCAGTACGAGCAGTACTTC,CASSSNRGGQYEQYF
TRBV29-1,.,TRBJ2-7,.,TGCAGCGCCGGGGCAGGGGACTACGAGCAGTACTTC,CSAGAGDYEQYF
TRBV20-1,.,TRBJ2-5,TRBD2,TGCAGTGCTAGGGGGACTACTCAAGAGACCCAGTACTTC,CSARGTTQETQYF
TRBV5-1,few,TRBJ2-1,TRBD2,TGCGCCAGCAGCTTACCTCTCACTGGGGCGGGAGCTAATGAGCAGTTCTTC,CASSLPLTGAGANEQFF
TRBV19,.,TRBJ1-1,TRBD1,TGTGCCAGTAGTTTCCAGGGGGGACTGAACACTGAAGCTTTCTTT,CASSFQGGLNTEAFF
TRBV27,few,TRBJ2-1,TRBD2,TGTGCCAGCGCACTAGCGGGAGGACTATCGGGCCAGTTCTTC,CASALAGGLSGQFF
TRBV7-2,.,TRBJ2-7,.,TGTGCCAGCAGCGGAAGGGCTGGATCCCACGAGCAGTACTTC,CASSGRAGSHEQYF
TRBV7-9,many,TRBJ2-1,.,TGTGCCAGCAGCTTACTAGACGCTGAGCAGTTCTTC,CASSLLDAEQFF
TRBV3-1,.,TRBJ1-5,.,TGTGCCAGCAGCCAACATAACAGGGCGGGCAATCAGCCCCAGCATTTT,CASSQHNRAGNQPQHF
TRBV5-1,.,TRBJ1-6,.,TGCGCCAGCAGCCCCGATGGGGAGACCAATTCACCCCTCCACTTT,CASSPDGETNSPLHF
TRBV5-1,few,TRBJ2-1,TRBD2,TGCGCCAGCAGCTTGGAACTAGCGGGAGGGCCGGTAACAAATGAGCAGTTCTTC,CASSLELAGGPVTNEQFF
TRBV5-8,.,TRBJ2-1,TRBD2,TGTGCCAGCACCCGGATTCGGGGGGGTTCGGGCAATGAGCAGTTCTTC,CASTRIRGGSGNEQFF
TRBV11-2,many,TRBJ1-1,TRBD1,TGTGCCAGCAGCTCGACGACAGGGCCTGAAGCTTTCTTT,CASSSTTGPEAFF
TRBV10-3,.,TRBJ1-5,.,TGTGCCATCAGTGAAGGAGGGCAGTATGACCCCCAGCATTTT,CAISEGGQYDPQHF
TRBV12-3/TRBV12-4,many,TRBJ1-1,TRBD1,TGTGCCAGCAGACCCCCGGGACAGGGGGCCCAAGCTTTCTTT,CASRPPGQGAQAFF
TRBV12-3/TRBV12-4,.,TRBJ2-4,TRBD2,TGTGCCAGCAGTTTCGGGGGAGGGAGCGCCAAAAACATTCAGTACTTC,CASSFGGGSAKNIQYF
TRBV7-2,few,TRBJ2-1,.,TGTGCCAGCAGCTCCGGGGTGATTCTCAATGAGCAGTTCTTC,CASSSGVILNEQFF
TRBV20-1,few,TRBJ1-5,TRBD1,TGCAGTGCCCCGGACAGGGGAAATCAGCCCCAGCATTTT,CSAPDRGNQPQHF
TRBV7-2,few,TRBJ2-1,.,TGTGCCAGCAGCTTAGATAGAGCGAGGGGGCAGTTCTTC,CASSLDRARGQFF
TRBV6-1,.,TRBJ1-1,TRBD1,TGTGCCAGCAGGCCGGGACAGGGGTGGGAAGGCGCTGAAGCTTTCTTT,CASRPGQGWEGAEAFF
TRBV7-9,many,TRBJ2-3,.,TGTGCCAGCAGCCCCCCAGCTAGCACAGATACGCAGTATTTT,CASSPPASTDTQYF
TRBV28,many,TRBJ1-2,.,TGTGCCAGCAGTTTCAGCCGGTGGCACTATGGCTACACCTTC,CASSFSRWHYGYTF
TRBV6-2/TRBV6-3,many,TRBJ2-5,.,TGTGCCAGCACTCTACGGAAGGGAGGAGAGACCCAGTACTTC,CASTLRKGGETQYF
TRBV7-3,few,TRBJ1-1,TRBD1,TGTGCCAGCAGCTTTGGGACAGGGCGAGGGAACACTGAAGCTTTCTTT,CASSFGTGRGNTEAFF
TRBV28,few,TRBJ2-7,.,TGTGCCAGCAGTTTACCAGGACAGAACTACGAGCAGTACTTC,CASSLPGQNYEQYF
TRBV6-1,.,TRBJ2-2,.,TGTGCCAGCAGCGTCGGAGGCTACACCGGGGAGCTGTTTTTT,CASSVGGYTGELFF
TRBV4-3,.,TRBJ2-5,TRBD1,TGCGCCAGCAGCCACAACAGGGGGCGCACAGAGACCCAGTACTTC,CASSHNRGRTETQYF
TRBV12-3/TRBV12-4,.,TRBJ1-5,.,TGTGCCAGCAGACCCCAAGGGGAGGGCAATCAGCCCCAGCATTTT,CASRPQGEGNQPQHF
TRBV24-1,many,TRBJ2-2,.,TGTGCCACCAAACAGGGTACCGGGGAGCTGTTTTTT,CATKQGTGELFF
TRBV20-1,.,TRBJ2-1,.,TGCAGCGCCTCCAGGCTCGCCGATCTCGATGAGCAGTTCTTC,CSASRLADLDEQFF
TRBV29-1,many,TRBJ2-3,TRBD2,TGCAGCGTTGAAGTAGCGGGAGGATCAGATACGCAGTATTTT,CSVEVAGGSDTQYF